The TCR beta chain under discussion was sequenced for a study of naive and memory T cell subsets. An equimolar mix of two oligonucleotides served as the beta constant-region primer for TRBC1 and TRBC2. Nested alpha and beta constant-region primers with the SP2 primer drove four PCR rounds on ligated cDNA. TCRdb re-called the UMI-ligation and nested PCR reads with MiXCR, one entry per CDR3 protein. The sample carries 95,000 to 110,000 distinct CDR3 sequences, more than 14% recorded once. This clonotype appeared many times. As yet, its antigen is unknown. The V gene's germline CDR1 is LNHDA and CDR2 SQIVND (reference sequence). V was pared by 8 bases and J by 7 bases, with 10 bases between. The CDR3 is made up of 11 amino acids. General observations from the study: In naive cells, over 85% of TCR sequences were seen only once. Possibly reflecting memory cells re-expressing CD45RA, a few larger clonotypes occurred in naive repertoires, especially CD8.

Sequential positive selection took CD4 T cells first, then CD8 T cells. This clonotype originated in a human donor in good health. Sequenced input: naive CD8+ T cells from blood. The chain joins TRBV19 to TRBJ2-3, with D unclear. The CDR3 protein is CASLVGNTQYF. The CDR3 nucleotides read TGTGCCAGTCTAGTGGGAAATACGCAGTATTTT.